This T cell receptor beta chain was retrieved from a study of blood T cell repertoires in COVID-19. Study-level background: Sample material is recorded as cDNA or gDNA derived from T cells, B-cell-depleted T cells, or PBMCs.

Per germline, CDR1 PRHDT and CDR2 FYEKMQ (reference sequence). The CDR3 is 13 amino acids. Trimming took 5 bases from V and 6 from J, leaving 12 bases between them. TCRdb keeps only in-frame clones here, not all; method: immunoSEQ multiplex PCR. This sample yields about 500,000 clones, of which approximately 88% are seen a single time; 7.5% to 9% belongs to the top ten. The chain carries TRBV13 and TRBJ2-3, with a possible D match to TRBD2 (5 bases). The sequenced sample consisted of peripheral blood. This TCR was sampled from a woman aged 45 to 65 with COVID-19, enrolled during active disease. This chain's CDR3 is CASSVSPGDTQYF. The CDR3 DNA reads as TGTGCCAGCAGCGTCTCGCCGGGGGATACGCAGTATTTT.